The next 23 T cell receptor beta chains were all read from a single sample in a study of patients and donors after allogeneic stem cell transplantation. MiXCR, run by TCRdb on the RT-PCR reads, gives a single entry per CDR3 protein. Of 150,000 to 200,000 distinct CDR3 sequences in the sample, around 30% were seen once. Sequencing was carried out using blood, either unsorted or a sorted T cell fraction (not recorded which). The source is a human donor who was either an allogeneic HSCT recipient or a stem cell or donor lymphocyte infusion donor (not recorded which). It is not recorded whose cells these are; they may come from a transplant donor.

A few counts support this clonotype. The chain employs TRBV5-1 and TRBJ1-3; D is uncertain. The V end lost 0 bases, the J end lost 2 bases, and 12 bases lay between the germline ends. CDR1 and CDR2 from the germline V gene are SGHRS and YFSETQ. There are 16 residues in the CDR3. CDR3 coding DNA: TGCGCCAGCAGCTTGGTCAGGAATGGTGCTGGAAACACCATATATTTT. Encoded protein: CASSLVRNGAGNTIYF.

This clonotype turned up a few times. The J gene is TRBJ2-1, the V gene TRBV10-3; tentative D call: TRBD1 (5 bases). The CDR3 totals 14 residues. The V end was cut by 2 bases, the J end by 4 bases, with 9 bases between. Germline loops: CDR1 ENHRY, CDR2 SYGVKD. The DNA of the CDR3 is TGTGCCATCAGTGAGCGACAGTTTTACAATGAGCAGTTCTTC. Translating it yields CAISERQFYNEQFF.

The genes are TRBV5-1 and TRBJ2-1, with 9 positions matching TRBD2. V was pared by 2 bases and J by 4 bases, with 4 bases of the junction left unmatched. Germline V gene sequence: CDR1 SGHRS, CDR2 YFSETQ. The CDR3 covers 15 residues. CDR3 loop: CASSFLAGQYNEQFF. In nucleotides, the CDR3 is TGCGCCAGCAGCTTCCTAGCGGGACAGTACAATGAGCAGTTCTTC. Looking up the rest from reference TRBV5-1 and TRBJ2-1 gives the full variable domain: KAGVTQTPRYLIKTRGQQVTLSCSPISGHRSVSWYQQTPGQGLQFLFEYFSETQRNKGNFPGRFSGRQFSNSRSEMNVSTLELGDSALYLCASSFLAGQYNEQFFGPGTRLTVL.

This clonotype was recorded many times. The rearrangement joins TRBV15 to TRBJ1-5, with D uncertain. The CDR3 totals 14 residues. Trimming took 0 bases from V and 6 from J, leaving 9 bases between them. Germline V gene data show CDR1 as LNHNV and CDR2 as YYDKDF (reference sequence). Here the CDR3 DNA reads TGTGCCACCAGCAGAGATTGGGTGGGTCAGCCCCAGCATTTT. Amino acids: CATSRDWVGQPQHF. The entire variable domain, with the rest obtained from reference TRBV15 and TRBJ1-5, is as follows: DAMVIQNPRYQVTQFGKPVTLSCSQTLNHNVMYWYQQKSSQAPKLLFHYYDKDFNNEADTPDNFQSRRPNTSFCFLDIRSPGLGDTAMYLCATSRDWVGQPQHFGDGTRLSIL.

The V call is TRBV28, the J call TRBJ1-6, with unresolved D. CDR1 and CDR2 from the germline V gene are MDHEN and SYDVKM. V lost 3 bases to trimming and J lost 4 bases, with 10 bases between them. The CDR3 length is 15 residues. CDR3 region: CASSFLTVYNSPLHF. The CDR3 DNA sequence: TGTGCCAGCAGTTTTTTAACAGTTTATAATTCACCCCTCCACTTT.

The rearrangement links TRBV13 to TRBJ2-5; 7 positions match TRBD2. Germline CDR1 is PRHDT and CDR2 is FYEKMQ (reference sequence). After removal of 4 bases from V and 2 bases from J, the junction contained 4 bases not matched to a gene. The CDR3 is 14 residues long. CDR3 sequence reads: CASSSRLAQETQYF. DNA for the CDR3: TGTGCCAGCAGCTCCCGACTAGCACAAGAGACCCAGTACTTC.

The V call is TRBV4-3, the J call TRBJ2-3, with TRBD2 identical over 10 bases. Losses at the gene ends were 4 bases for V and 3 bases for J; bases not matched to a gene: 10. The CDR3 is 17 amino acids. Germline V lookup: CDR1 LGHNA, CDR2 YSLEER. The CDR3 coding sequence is TGCGCCAGCAGCCCCCTCGCGTCTAGCGGGAGTACAGATACGCAGTATTTT. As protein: CASSPLASSGSTDTQYF.

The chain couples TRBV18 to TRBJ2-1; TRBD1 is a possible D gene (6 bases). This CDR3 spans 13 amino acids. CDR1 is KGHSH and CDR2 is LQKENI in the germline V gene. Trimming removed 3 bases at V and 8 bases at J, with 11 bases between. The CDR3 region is CASSPDSLHEQFF. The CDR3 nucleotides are TGTGCCAGCTCACCGGACAGTTTGCATGAGCAGTTCTTC.

CDR3 protein: CASSREGNTEAFF. The CDR3 DNA sequence: TGTGCCAGCTCCCGGGAAGGGAACACTGAAGCTTTCTTT. The chain uses TRBV18 and TRBJ1-1; D not certain. The CDR3 has 13 amino acids. With 6 bases removed from V and 1 base from J, the gap between germline ends came to 9 bases. Germline-derived CDR1 and CDR2 are KGHSH and LQKENI.

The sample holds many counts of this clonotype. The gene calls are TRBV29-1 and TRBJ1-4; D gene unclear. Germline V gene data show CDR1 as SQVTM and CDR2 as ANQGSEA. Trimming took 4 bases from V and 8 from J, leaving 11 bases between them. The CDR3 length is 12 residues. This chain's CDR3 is CSVGSMGEKLFF. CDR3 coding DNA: TGCAGCGTTGGATCTATGGGCGAAAAACTGTTTTTT.

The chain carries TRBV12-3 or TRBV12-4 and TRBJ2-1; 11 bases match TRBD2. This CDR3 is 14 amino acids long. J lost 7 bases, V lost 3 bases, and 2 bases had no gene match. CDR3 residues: CASSFVAGGNEQFF. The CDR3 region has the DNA TGTGCCAGCAGTTTCGTAGCGGGAGGGAATGAGCAGTTCTTC.

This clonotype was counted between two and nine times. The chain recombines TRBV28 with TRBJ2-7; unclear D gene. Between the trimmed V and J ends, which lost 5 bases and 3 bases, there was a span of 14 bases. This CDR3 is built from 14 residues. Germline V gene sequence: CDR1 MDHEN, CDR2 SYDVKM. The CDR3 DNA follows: TGTGCCAGCAGTATCTTTGCGGAGAACTACGAGCAGTACTTC. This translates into CASSIFAENYEQYF. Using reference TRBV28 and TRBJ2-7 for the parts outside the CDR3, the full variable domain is DVKVTQSSRYLVKRTGEKVFLECVQDMDHENMFWYRQDPGLGLRLIYFSYDVKMKEKGDIPEGYSVSREKKERFSLILESASTNQTSMYLCASSIFAENYEQYFGPGTRLTVT.

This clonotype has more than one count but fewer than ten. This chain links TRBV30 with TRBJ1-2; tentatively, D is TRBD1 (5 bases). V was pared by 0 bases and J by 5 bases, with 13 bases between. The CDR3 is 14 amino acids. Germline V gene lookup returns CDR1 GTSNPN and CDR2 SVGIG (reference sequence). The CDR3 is CAWSVHGAVYGYTF. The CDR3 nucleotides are TGTGCCTGGAGTGTACACGGGGCAGTTTATGGCTACACCTTC.

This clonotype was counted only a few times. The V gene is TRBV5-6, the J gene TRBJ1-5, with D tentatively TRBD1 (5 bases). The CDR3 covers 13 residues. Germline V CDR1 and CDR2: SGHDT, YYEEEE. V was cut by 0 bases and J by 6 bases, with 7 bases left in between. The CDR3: CASSLEGIQPQHF. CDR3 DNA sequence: TGTGCCAGCAGCTTGGAGGGGATTCAGCCCCAGCATTTT.

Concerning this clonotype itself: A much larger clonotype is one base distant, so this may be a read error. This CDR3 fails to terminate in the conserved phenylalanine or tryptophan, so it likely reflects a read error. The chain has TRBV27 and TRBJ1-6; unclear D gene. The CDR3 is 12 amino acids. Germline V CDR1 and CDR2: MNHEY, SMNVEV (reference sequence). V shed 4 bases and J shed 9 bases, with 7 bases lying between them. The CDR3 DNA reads TGTGCCAGCAGTTCCCTGGGTTCACCCCTCCACTTG. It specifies CASSSLGSPLHL.

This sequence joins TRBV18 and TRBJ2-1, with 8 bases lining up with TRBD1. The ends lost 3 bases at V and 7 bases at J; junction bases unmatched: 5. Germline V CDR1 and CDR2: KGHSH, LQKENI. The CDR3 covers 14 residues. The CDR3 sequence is CASSPRTGRNEQFF. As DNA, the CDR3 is TGTGCCAGCTCACCCCGGACAGGGCGTAATGAGCAGTTCTTC.

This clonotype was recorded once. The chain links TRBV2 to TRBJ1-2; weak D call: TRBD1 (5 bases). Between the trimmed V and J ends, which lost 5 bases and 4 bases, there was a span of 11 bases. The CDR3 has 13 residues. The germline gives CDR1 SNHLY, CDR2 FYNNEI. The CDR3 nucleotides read TGTGCCAGCAGTAGGGGACCTATCTATGGCTACACCTTC. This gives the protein CASSRGPIYGYTF.

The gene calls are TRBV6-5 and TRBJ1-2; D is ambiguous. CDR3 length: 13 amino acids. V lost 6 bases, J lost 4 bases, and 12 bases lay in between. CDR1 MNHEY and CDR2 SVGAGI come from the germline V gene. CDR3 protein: CASSLDGSYGYTF. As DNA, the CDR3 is TGTGCCAGCAGCTTGGACGGATCCTATGGCTACACCTTC.

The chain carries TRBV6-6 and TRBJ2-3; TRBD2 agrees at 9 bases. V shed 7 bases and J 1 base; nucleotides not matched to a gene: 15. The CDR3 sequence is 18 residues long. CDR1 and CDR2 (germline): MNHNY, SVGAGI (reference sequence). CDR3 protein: CASKNGRGRGGGTDTQYF. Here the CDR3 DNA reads TGTGCCAGCAAGAACGGGCGCGGGAGGGGAGGTGGCACAGATACGCAGTATTTT.

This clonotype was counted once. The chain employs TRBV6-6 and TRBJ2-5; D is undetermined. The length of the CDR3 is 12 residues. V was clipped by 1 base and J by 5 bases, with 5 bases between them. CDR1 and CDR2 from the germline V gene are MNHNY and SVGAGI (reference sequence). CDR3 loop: CASSYWRETQYF. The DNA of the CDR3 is TGTGCCAGCAGTTACTGGCGGGAGACCCAGTACTTC.

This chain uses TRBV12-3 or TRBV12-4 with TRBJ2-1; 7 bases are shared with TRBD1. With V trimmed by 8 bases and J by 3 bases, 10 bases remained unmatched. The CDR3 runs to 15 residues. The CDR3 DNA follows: TGTGCCAGCGAACACCGGACAGGCCTCTACAATGAGCAGTTCTTC. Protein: CASEHRTGLYNEQFF.

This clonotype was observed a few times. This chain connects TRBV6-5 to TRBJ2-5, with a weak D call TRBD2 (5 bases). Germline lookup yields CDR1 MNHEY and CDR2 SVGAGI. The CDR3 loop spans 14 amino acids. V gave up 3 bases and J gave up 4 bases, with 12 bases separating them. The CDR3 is CASSYVFGGETQYF. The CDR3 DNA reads TGTGCCAGCAGTTATGTCTTCGGAGGAGAGACCCAGTACTTC.

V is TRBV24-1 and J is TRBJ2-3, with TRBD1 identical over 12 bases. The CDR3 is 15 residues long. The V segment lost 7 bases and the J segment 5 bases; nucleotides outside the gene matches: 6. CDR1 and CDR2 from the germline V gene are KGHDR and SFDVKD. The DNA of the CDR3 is TGTGCCACCAGCCCCGGGACAGGGGGCTTAGATACGCAGTATTTT. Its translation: CATSPGTGGLDTQYF.